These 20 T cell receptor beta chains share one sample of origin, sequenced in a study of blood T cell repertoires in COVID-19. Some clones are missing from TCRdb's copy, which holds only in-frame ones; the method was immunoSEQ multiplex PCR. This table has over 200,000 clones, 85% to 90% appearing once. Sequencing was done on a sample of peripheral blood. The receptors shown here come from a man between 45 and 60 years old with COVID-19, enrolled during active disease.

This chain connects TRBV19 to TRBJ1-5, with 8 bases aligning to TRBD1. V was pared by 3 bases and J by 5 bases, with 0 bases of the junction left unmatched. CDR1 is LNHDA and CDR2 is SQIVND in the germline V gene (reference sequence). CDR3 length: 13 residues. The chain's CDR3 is CASSMDRDQPQHF. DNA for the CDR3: TGTGCCAGTAGTATGGACAGGGATCAGCCCCAGCATTTT.

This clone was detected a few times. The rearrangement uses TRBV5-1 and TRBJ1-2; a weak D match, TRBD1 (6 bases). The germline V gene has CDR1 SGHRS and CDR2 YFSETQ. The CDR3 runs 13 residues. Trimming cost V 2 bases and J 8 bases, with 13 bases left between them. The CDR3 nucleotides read TGCGCCAGCAGCTTCAACAGGGACGGGGGCTACACCTTC. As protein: CASSFNRDGGYTF.

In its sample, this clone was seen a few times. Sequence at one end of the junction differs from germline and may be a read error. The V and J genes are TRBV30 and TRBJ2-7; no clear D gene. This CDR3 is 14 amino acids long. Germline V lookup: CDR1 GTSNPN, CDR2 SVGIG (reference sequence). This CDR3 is CAWTPGNPSDEQYF. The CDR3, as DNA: TGTGCCTGGACGCCGGGTAACCCCTCCGACGAGCAGTACTTC.

CDR3 sequence: CASRGQGIPPAFF. For the CDR3, the DNA is TGTGCCAGCAGGGGACAGGGGATTCCGCCAGCTTTCTTT. The V call is TRBV12-3 or TRBV12-4, the J call TRBJ1-1; 10 positions match TRBD1. CDR3 length equals 13 residues. Trimming took 6 bases from V and 10 from J; bases not matched to a gene: 8.

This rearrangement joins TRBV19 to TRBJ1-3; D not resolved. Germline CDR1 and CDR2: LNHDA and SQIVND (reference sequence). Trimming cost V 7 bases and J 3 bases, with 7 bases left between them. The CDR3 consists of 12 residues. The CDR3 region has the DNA TGTGCCAGTATGGGAGATGGAAACACCATATATTTT. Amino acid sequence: CASMGDGNTIYF.

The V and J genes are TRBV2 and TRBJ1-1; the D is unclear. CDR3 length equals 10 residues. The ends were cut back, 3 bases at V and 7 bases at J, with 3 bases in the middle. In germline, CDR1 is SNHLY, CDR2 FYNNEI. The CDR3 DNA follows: TGTGCCAGCAGTGATTATGAAGCTTTCTTT. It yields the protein CASSDYEAFF.

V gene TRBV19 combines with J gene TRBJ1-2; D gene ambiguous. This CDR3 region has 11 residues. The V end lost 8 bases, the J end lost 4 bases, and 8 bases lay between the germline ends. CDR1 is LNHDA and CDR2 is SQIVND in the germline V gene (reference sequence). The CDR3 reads CASGLGYGYTF. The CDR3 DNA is TGTGCCAGTGGACTCGGCTATGGCTACACCTTC.

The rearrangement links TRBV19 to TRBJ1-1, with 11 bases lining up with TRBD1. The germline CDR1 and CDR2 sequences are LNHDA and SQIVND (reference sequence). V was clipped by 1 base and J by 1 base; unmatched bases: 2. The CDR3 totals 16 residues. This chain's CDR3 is CASSIAGQGENTEAFF. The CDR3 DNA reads TGTGCCAGTAGTATAGCGGGACAGGGGGAGAACACTGAAGCTTTCTTT.

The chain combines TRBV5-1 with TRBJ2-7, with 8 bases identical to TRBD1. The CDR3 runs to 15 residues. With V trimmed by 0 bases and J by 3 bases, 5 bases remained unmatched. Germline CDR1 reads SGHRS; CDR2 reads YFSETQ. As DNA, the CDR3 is TGCGCCAGCAGCTTGGTATCGGGACAGGTCTACGAGCAGTACTTC. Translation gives CASSLVSGQVYEQYF.

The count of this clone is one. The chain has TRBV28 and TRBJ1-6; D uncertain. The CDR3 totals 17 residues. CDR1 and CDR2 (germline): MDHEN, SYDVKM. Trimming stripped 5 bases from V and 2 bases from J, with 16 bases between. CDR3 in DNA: TGTGCCAGCAGTCCCACTACGGGTTTGGCCTATAATTCACCCCTCCACTTT. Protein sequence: CASSPTTGLAYNSPLHF. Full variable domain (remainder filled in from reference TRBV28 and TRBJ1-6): DVKVTQSSRYLVKRTGEKVFLECVQDMDHENMFWYRQDPGLGLRLIYFSYDVKMKEKGDIPEGYSVSREKKERFSLILESASTNQTSMYLCASSPTTGLAYNSPLHFGNGTRLTVT.

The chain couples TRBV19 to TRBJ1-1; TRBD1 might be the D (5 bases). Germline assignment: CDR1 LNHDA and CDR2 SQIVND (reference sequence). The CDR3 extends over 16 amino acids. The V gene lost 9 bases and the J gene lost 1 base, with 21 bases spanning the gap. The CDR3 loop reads CASGPPRGGWNTEAFF. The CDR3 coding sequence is TGTGCCAGCGGCCCGCCCCGGGGGGGGTGGAACACTGAAGCTTTCTTT.

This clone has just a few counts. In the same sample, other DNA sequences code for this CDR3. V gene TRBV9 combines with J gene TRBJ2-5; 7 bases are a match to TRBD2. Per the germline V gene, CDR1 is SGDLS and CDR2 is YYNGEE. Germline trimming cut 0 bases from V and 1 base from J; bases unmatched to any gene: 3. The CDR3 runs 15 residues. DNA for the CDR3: TGTGCCAGCAGCGTAGTGGCTAGCGGCCAAGAGACCCAGTACTTC. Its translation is CASSVVASGQETQYF.

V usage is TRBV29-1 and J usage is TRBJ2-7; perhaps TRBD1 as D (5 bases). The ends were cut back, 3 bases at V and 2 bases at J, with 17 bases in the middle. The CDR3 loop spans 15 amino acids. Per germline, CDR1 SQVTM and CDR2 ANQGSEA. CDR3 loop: CSVDSGAGRPYEQYF. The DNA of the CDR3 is TGCAGCGTTGACTCTGGGGCAGGGCGACCCTACGAGCAGTACTTC.

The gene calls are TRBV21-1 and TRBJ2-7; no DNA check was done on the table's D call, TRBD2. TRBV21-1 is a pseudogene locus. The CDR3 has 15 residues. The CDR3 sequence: CASRDSLAGEYEQYF. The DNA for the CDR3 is TGTGCCAGCAGAGACAGTCTAGCGGGAGAGTACGAGCAGTACTTC.

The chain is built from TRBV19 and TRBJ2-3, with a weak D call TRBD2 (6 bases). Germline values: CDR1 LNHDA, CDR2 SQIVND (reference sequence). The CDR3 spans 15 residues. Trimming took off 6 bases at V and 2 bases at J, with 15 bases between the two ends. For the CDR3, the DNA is TGTGCCAGTAGGCGGGGACCCCAGTCCACAGATACGCAGTATTTT. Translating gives CASRRGPQSTDTQYF.

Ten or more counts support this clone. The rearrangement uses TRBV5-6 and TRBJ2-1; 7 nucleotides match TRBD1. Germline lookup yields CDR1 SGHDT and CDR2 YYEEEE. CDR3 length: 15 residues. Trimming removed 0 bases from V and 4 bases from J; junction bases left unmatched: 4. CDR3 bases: TGTGCCAGCAGCTTGGGACAGGGCTCTTACAATGAGCAGTTCTTC. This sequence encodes CASSLGQGSYNEQFF.

CDR3 sequence: CASSLFGQGNTEAFF. CDR3 nucleotides: TGCGCCAGCAGCCTCTTCGGACAAGGGAACACTGAAGCTTTCTTT. The chain carries TRBV4-1 and TRBJ1-1; TRBD1 is a possible D gene (5 bases). V dropped 4 bases and J dropped 1 base, with 13 bases sitting between them. Germline values: CDR1 MGHRA, CDR2 YSYEKL. The CDR3 is 15 residues long.

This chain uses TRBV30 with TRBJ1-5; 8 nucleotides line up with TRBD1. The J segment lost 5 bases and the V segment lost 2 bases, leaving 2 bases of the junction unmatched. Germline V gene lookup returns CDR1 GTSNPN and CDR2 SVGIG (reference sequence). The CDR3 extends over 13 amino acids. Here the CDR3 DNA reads TGTGCCTGGAGTCAGGACAGGGATCAGCCCCAGCATTTT. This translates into CAWSQDRDQPQHF. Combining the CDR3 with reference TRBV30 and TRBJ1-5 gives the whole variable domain SQTIHQWPATLVQPVGSPLSLECTVEGTSNPNLYWYRQAAGRGLQLLFYSVGIGQISSEVPQNLSASRPQDRQFILSSKKLLLSDSGFYLCAWSQDRDQPQHFGDGTRLSIL.

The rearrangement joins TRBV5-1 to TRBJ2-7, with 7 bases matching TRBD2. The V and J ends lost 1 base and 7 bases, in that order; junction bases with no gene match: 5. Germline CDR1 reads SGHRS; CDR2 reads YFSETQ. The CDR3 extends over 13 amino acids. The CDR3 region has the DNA TGCGCCAGCAGCTTGACGGGGGAGGGGGAGCAGTACTTC. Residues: CASSLTGEGEQYF.

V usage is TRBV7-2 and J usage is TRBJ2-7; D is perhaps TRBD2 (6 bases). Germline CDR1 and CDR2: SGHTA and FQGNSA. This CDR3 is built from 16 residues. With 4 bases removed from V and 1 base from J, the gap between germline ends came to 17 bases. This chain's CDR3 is CASSSVRRGYSYEQYF. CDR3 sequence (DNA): TGTGCCAGCAGCTCAGTCCGGAGGGGTTATTCCTACGAGCAGTACTTC.